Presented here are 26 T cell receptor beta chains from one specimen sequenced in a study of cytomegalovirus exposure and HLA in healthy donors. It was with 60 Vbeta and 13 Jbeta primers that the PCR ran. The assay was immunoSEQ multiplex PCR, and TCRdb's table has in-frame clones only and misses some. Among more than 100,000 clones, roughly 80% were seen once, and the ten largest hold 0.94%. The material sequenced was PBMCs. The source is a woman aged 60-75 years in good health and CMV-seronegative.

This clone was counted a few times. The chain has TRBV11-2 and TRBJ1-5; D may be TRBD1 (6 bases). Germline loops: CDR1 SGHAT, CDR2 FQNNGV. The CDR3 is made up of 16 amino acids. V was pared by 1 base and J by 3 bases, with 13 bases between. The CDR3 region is CASSLVRTDPNQPQHF. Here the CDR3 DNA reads TGTGCCAGCAGCTTAGTGCGGACAGACCCCAATCAGCCCCAGCATTTT.

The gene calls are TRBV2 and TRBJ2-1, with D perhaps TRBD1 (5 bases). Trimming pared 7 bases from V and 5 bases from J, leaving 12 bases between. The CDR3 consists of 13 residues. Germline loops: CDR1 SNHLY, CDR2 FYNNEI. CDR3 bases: TGTGCCAGCACCCGGACACCCGACAATGAGCAGTTCTTC. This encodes CASTRTPDNEQFF.

CDR3 in amino acids: CASRRTGRTPEQYF. Here the CDR3 DNA reads TGTGCCAGCAGACGGACAGGTCGTACGCCCGAGCAGTACTTC. V and J are TRBV28 and TRBJ2-7, with 7 positions matching TRBD1. Germline CDR1 is MDHEN and CDR2 is SYDVKM. V shed 6 bases, J shed 6 bases, and the junction held 11 bases outside the gene matches. This CDR3 has 14 residues.

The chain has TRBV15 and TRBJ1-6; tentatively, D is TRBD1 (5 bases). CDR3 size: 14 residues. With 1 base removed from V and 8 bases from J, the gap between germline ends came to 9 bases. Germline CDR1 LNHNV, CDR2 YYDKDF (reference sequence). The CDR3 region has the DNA TGTGCCACCAGCAGAGGGGGGGGAGATTCACCCCTCCACTTT. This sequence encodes CATSRGGGDSPLHF.

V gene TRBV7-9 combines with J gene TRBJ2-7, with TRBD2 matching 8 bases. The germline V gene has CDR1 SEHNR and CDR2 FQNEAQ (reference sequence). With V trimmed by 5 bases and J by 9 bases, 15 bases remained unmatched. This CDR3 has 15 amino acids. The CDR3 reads CASSHPGLAGYRQYF. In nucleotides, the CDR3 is TGTGCCAGCAGCCATCCAGGGCTAGCGGGTTATCGGCAGTACTTC.

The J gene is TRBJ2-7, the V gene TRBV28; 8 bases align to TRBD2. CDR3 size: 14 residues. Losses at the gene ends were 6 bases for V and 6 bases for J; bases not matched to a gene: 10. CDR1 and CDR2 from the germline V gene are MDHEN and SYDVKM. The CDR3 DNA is TGTGCCAGCAGGCCCGGGGGGGGCAGGGGCGAGCAGTACTTC. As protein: CASRPGGGRGEQYF.

In nucleotides, the CDR3 is TGTGCCAGCACCATGGGTGGCGGGAGGACCAATGAGCAGTTCTTC. It encodes CASTMGGGRTNEQFF. The chain combines TRBV27 with TRBJ2-1; TRBD2 aligns across 8 bases. The length of the CDR3 is 15 residues. The J segment lost 6 bases and the V segment lost 7 bases, leaving 11 bases of the junction unmatched. Germline CDR1 MNHEY, CDR2 SMNVEV (reference sequence).

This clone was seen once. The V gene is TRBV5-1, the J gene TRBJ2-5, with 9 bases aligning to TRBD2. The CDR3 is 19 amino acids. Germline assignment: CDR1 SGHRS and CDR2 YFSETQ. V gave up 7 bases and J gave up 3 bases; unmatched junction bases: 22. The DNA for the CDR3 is TGCGCCAGCGCTAATGGCCTCCGTCTAGCGGGGCTGTCAGAAGAGACCCAGTACTTC. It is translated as CASANGLRLAGLSEETQYF.

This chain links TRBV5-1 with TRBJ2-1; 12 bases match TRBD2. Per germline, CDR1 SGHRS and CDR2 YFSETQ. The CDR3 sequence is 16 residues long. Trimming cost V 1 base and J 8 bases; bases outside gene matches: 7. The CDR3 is CASSLPASGGADEQFF. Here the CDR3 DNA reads TGCGCCAGCAGCTTGCCCGCTAGCGGGGGGGCCGATGAGCAGTTCTTC. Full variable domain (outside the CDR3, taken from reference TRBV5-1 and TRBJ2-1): KAGVTQTPRYLIKTRGQQVTLSCSPISGHRSVSWYQQTPGQGLQFLFEYFSETQRNKGNFPGRFSGRQFSNSRSEMNVSTLELGDSALYLCASSLPASGGADEQFFGPGTRLTVL.

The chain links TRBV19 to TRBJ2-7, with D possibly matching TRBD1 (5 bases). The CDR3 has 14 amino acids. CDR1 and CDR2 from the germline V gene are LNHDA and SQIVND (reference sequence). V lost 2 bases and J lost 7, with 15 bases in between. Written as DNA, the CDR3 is TGTGCCAGTAGTATACCCATCCAGGGTGGGGAGCAGTACTTC. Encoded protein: CASSIPIQGGEQYF.

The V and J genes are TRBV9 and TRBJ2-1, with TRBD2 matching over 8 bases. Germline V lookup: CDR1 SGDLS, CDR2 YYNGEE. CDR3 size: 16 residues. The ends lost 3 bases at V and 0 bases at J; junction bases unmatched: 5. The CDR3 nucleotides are TGTGCCAGCAGCGCCACCGGGACTAGCTCCTACAATGAGCAGTTCTTC. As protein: CASSATGTSSYNEQFF. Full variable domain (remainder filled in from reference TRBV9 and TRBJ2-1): DSGVTQTPKHLITATGQRVTLRCSPRSGDLSVYWYQQSLDQGLQFLIQYYNGEERAKGNILERFSAQQFPDLHSELNLSSLELGDSALYFCASSATGTSSYNEQFFGPGTRLTVL.

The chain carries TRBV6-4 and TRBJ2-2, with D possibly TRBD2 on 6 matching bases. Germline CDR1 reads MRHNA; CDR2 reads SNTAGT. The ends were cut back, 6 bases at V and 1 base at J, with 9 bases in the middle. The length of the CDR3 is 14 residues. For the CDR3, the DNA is TGTGCCAGCAGCCTGGGAGGGAACACCGGGGAGCTGTTTTTT. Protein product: CASSLGGNTGELFF.

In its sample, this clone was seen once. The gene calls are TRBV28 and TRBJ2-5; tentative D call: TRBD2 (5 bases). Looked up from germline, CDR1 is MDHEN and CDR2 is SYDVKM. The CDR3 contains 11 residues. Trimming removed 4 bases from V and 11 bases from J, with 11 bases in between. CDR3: CASSWTGGQYF. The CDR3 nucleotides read TGTGCCAGCAGTTGGACTGGTGGGCAGTACTTC.

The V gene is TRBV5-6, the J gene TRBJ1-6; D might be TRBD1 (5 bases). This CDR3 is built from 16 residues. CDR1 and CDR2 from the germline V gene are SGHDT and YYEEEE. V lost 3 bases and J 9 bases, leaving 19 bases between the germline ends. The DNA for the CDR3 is TGTGCCAGCAGCTGGGGACGGCAGGGAGGATTTTCACCCCTCCACTTT. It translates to CASSWGRQGGFSPLHF.

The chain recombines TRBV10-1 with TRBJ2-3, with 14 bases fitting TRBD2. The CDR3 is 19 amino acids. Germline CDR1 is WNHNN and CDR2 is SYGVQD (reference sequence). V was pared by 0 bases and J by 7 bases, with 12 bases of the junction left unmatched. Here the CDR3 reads CASSESPTGLAGEGNTQYF. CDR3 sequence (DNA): TGCGCCAGCAGTGAGTCGCCAACGGGACTAGCGGGAGAGGGAAATACGCAGTATTTT.

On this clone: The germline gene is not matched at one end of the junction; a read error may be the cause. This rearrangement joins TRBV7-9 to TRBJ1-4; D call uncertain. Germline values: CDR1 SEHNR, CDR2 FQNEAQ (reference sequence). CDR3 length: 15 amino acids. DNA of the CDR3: TGTTCCAGCAGCTTAGTTCCGGCTAGAAATGAAAAACTGTTTTTT. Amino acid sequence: CSSSLVPARNEKLFF.

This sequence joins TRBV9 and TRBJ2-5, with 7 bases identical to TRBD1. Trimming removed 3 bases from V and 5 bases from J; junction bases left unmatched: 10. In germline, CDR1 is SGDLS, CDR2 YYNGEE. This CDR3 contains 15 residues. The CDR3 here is CASSGLTGFRETQYF. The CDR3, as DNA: TGTGCCAGCAGCGGACTGACAGGGTTTAGGGAGACCCAGTACTTC.

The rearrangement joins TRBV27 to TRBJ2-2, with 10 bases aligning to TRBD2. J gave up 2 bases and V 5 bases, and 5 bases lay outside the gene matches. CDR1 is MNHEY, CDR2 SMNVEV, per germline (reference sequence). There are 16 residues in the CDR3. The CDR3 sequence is CASSPGTSANTGELFF. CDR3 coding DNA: TGTGCCAGCAGTCCAGGGACTAGCGCCAACACCGGGGAGCTGTTTTTT.

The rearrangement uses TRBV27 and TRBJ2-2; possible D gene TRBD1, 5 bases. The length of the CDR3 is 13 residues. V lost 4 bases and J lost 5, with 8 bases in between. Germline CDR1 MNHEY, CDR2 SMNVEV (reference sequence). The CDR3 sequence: CASSWTFTGELFF. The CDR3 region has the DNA TGTGCCAGCAGTTGGACATTTACCGGGGAGCTGTTTTTT.

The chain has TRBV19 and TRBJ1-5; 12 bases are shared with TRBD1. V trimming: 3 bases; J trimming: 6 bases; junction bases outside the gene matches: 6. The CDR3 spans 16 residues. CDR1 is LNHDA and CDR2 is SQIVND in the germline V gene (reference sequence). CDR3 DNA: TGTGCCAGTAGTATGCCAGGGACAGGGGGCGGTCAGCCCCAGCATTTT. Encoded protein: CASSMPGTGGGQPQHF.

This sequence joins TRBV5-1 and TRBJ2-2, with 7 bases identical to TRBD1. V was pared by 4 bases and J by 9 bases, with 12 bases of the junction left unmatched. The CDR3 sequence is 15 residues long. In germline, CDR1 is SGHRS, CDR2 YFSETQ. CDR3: CASSPRQGRGWELFF. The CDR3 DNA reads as TGCGCCAGCAGCCCGAGACAGGGCAGGGGGTGGGAGCTGTTTTTT.

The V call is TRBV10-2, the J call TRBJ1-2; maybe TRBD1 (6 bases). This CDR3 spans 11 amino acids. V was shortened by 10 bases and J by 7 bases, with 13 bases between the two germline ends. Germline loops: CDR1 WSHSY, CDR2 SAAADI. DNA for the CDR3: TGCGCCACCTACAGGGAAGGTGGCTACACCTTC. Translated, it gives CATYREGGYTF.

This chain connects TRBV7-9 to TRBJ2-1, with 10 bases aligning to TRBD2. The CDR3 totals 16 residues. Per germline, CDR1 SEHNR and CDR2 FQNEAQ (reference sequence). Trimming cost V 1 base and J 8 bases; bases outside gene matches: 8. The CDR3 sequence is CASSLDRTGLAHEQFF. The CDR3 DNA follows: TGTGCCAGCAGCTTAGACAGGACGGGACTAGCGCATGAGCAGTTCTTC.

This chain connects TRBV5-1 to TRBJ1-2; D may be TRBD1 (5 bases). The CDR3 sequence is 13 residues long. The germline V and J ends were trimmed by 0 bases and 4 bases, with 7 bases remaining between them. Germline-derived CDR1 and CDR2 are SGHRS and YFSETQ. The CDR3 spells CASSLEGAYGYTF. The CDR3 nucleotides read TGCGCCAGCAGCTTGGAAGGGGCCTATGGCTACACCTTC.

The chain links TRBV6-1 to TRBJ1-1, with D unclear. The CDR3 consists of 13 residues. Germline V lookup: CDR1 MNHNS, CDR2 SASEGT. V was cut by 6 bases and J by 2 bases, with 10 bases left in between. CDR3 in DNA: TGTGCCAGCAGGATTACCACAAACACTGAAGCTTTCTTT. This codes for CASRITTNTEAFF.

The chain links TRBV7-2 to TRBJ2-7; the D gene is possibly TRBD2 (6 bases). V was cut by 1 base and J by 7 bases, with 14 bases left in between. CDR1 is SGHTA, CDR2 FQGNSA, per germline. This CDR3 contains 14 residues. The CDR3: CASSLEMWAGEQYF. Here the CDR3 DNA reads TGTGCCAGCAGCTTAGAAATGTGGGCGGGGGAGCAGTACTTC.